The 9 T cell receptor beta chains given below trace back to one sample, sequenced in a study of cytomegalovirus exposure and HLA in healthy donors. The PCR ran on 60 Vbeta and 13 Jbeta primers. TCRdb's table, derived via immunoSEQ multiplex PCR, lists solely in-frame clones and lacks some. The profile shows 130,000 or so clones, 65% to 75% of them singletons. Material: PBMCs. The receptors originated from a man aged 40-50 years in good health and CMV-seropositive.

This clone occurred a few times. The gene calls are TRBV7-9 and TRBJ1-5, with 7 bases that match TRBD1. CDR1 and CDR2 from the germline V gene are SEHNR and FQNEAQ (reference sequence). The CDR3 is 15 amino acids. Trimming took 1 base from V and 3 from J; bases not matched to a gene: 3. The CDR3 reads CASSLGDRDNQPQHF. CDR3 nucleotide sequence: TGTGCCAGCAGCTTAGGTGACAGGGACAATCAGCCCCAGCATTTT.

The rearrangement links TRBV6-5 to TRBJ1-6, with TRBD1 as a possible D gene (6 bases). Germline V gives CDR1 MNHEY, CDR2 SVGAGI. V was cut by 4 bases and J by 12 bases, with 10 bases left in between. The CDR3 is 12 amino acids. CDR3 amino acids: CASSSLTGPLHF. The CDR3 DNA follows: TGTGCCAGCAGTTCCTTGACAGGACCCCTCCACTTT.

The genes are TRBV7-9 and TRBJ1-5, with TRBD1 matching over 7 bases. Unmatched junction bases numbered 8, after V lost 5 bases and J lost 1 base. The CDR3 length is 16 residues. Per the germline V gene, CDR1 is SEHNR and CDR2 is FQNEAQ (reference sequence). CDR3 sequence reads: CASSPSAGGSNQPQHF. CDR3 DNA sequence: TGTGCCAGCAGCCCCTCGGCAGGGGGAAGCAATCAGCCCCAGCATTTT.

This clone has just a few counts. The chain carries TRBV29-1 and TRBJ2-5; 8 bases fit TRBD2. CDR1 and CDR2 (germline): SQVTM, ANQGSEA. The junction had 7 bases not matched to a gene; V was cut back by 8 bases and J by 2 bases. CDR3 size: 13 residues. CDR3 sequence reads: CSHGGGGQETQYF. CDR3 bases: TGCAGCCACGGGGGGGGAGGGCAAGAGACCCAGTACTTC. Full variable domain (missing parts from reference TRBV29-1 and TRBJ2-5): SAVISQKPSRDICQRGTSLTIQCQVDSQVTMMFWYRQQPGQSLTLIATANQGSEATYESGFVIDKFPISRPNLTFSTLTVSNMSPEDSSIYLCSHGGGGQETQYFGPGTRLLVL.

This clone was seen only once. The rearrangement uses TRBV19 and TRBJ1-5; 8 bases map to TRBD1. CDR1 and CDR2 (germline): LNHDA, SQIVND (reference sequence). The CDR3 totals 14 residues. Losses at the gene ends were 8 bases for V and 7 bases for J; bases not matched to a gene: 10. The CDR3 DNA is TGTGCCAGTTTACTTCAGGGGGCAAAACAGCCCCAGCATTTT. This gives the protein CASLLQGAKQPQHF.

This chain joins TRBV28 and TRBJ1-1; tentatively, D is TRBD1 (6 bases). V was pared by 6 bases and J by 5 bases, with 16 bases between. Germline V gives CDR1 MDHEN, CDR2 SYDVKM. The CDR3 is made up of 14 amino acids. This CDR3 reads CASRQQGHGTEAFF. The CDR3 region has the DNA TGTGCCAGCAGACAACAGGGTCACGGGACTGAAGCTTTCTTT.

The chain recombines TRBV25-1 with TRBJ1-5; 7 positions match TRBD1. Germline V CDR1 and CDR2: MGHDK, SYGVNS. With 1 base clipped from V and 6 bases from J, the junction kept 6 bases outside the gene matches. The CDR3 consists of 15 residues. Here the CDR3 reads CASSESGQGGQPQHF. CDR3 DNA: TGTGCCAGCAGTGAATCTGGGCAGGGGGGTCAGCCCCAGCATTTT.

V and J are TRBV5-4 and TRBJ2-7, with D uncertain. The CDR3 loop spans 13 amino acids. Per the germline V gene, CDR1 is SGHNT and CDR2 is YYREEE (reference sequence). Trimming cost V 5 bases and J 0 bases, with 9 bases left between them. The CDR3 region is CASRRWASYEQYF. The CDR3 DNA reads TGTGCCAGCAGAAGGTGGGCCTCCTACGAGCAGTACTTC. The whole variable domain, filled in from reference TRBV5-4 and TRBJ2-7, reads ETGVTQSPTHLIKTRGQQVTLRCSSQSGHNTVSWYQQALGQGPQFIFQYYREEENGRGNFPPRFSGLQFPNYSSELNVNALELDDSALYLCASRRWASYEQYFGPGTRLTVT.

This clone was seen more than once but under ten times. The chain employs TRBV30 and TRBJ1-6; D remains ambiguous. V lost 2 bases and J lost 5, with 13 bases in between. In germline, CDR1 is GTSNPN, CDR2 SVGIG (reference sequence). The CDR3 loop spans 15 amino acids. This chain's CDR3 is CAWSSGKVNNSPLHF. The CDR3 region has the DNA TGTGCCTGGAGTTCGGGGAAGGTGAATAATTCACCCCTCCACTTT.